This passage covers 27 T cell receptor beta chains from one sample sequenced in a study of early stage breast cancer tumors. Measured with immunoSEQ multiplex PCR; TCRdb has only the in-frame clones, and not every one. The data show about 36,000 clones, roughly 72% seen once. Sequenced: blood. The receptors shown here come from a person in their sixties with breast cancer.

The V gene is TRBV28, the J gene TRBJ2-3; 12 nucleotides line up with TRBD2. The CDR3 consists of 16 residues. Germline-derived CDR1 and CDR2 are MDHEN and SYDVKM. J was trimmed by 5 bases and V by 2 bases; bases with no gene match: 5. CDR3 nucleotides: TGTGCCAGCAGTTTACGACTAGCGGGAGTCGAAGATACGCAGTATTTT. This codes for CASSLRLAGVEDTQYF.

The sample holds a few counts of this clone. This sequence joins TRBV11-3 and TRBJ2-2; D unresolved. The V gene lost 4 bases and the J gene lost 4 bases, with 13 bases spanning the gap. Germline-derived CDR1 and CDR2 are SGHNT and YENEEA. CDR3 length: 15 residues. CDR3 loop: CASSSFGYGTGELFF. In DNA, the CDR3 is TGTGCCAGCAGCTCCTTCGGGTACGGCACCGGGGAGCTGTTTTTT.

V usage is TRBV7-9 and J usage is TRBJ1-1; 7 bases agree with TRBD1. V lost 7 bases to trimming and J lost 3 bases; unmatched junction nucleotides: 8. The CDR3 has 14 residues. Germline V gene sequence: CDR1 SEHNR, CDR2 FQNEAQ (reference sequence). This CDR3 reads CASTRTGGDTEAFF. CDR3 nucleotides: TGTGCCAGCACCCGGACAGGTGGGGACACTGAAGCTTTCTTT.

The chain joins TRBV10-2 to TRBJ1-6; D remains ambiguous. V gave up 5 bases and J gave up 7 bases, with 12 bases separating them. The CDR3 has 14 residues. Germline values: CDR1 WSHSY, CDR2 SAAADI. CDR3 sequence (DNA): TGCGCCAGCAGTTCCACCGTGGGGAATTCACCCCTCCACTTT. Protein: CASSSTVGNSPLHF.

This clone has just one count. This chain connects TRBV29-1 to TRBJ1-2; 9 nucleotides match TRBD1. The CDR3 is 15 residues long. The germline CDR1 and CDR2 sequences are SQVTM and ANQGSEA. V trimming: 4 bases; J trimming: 4 bases; junction bases outside the gene matches: 10. The CDR3 loop reads CSVAGTGLSSYGYTF. The CDR3 coding sequence is TGCAGCGTTGCCGGGACAGGGTTGTCTTCCTATGGCTACACCTTC.

The rearrangement joins TRBV7-6 to TRBJ2-1; no definite D call. Trimming cost V 5 bases and J 4 bases, with 6 bases left between them. The CDR3 sequence is 12 residues long. The germline CDR1 and CDR2 sequences are SGHVS and FNYEAQ. CDR3 in amino acids: CASSRTYNEQFF. The CDR3 bases are TGTGCCAGCAGCCGTACTTACAATGAGCAGTTCTTC.

This clone was counted between two and nine times. The chain couples TRBV29-1 to TRBJ1-1; D unclear. The CDR3 sequence is 13 residues long. Per the germline V gene, CDR1 is SQVTM and CDR2 is ANQGSEA. The V gene lost 4 bases and the J gene lost 1 base, with 10 bases spanning the gap. The DNA of the CDR3 is TGCAGCGTTGTGGCAGATTGGAACACTGAAGCTTTCTTT. It translates to CSVVADWNTEAFF.

The CDR3 sequence: CATSRDWADEQYF. The CDR3 DNA reads TGTGCCACCAGCAGAGATTGGGCTGACGAGCAGTACTTC. V is TRBV15 and J is TRBJ2-7; D unclear. V lost 0 bases, J lost 5 bases, and 8 bases lay in between. The germline V gene has CDR1 LNHNV and CDR2 YYDKDF (reference sequence). This CDR3 has 13 amino acids.

The gene calls are TRBV2 and TRBJ1-1; D not resolved. From germline, CDR1 is SNHLY and CDR2 FYNNEI. Deletions cut 6 bases from V and 1 base from J, with 12 bases between. The CDR3 runs to 14 residues. The CDR3 region has the DNA TGTGCCAGCAGGGGCATTTCAGAGAACACTGAAGCTTTCTTT. It is translated as CASRGISENTEAFF.

The gene calls are TRBV7-9 and TRBJ1-2; D not certain. CDR3 length equals 13 residues. V lost 3 bases and J lost 2, with 7 bases in between. CDR1 and CDR2 (germline): SEHNR, FQNEAQ (reference sequence). Here the CDR3 DNA reads TGTGCCAGCAGCTTTGGGCAGAACTATGGCTACACCTTC. It encodes CASSFGQNYGYTF.

V and J are TRBV9 and TRBJ2-1; 8 positions match TRBD1. The germline gives CDR1 SGDLS, CDR2 YYNGEE. Trimming removed 1 base from V and 7 bases from J; junction bases left unmatched: 7. This CDR3 comprises 15 residues. Here the CDR3 DNA reads TGTGCCAGCAGCGTATCGGGACAGGCGGGGAATGAGCAGTTCTTC. Translating gives CASSVSGQAGNEQFF.

The rearrangement links TRBV28 to TRBJ1-2; 10 nucleotides match TRBD1. Germline CDR1 is MDHEN and CDR2 is SYDVKM. Losses at the gene ends were 8 bases for V and 8 bases for J; bases not matched to a gene: 14. The length of the CDR3 is 15 residues. DNA of the CDR3: TGTGCCAGCGGTCTAGGGACAGGGGCTTTAGTAGGCTACACCTTC. It translates to CASGLGTGALVGYTF.

The genes are TRBV23-1 and TRBJ2-5; D is undetermined. TRBV23-1 is identified as an open reading frame with a role that is uncertain. The V gene lost 10 bases and the J gene lost 6 bases, with 15 bases spanning the gap. There are 12 residues in the CDR3. CDR3 amino acids: CATPWTAKTQYF. In DNA, the CDR3 is TGCGCCACCCCATGGACGGCGAAGACCCAGTACTTC.

In its sample, this clone was seen once. This sequence joins TRBV28 and TRBJ2-3; no firm D call. V lost 7 bases and J lost 6, with 8 bases in between. CDR1 is MDHEN and CDR2 is SYDVKM in the germline V gene. The CDR3 covers 11 residues. The CDR3 loop reads CASTLRDTQYF. The DNA of the CDR3 is TGTGCCAGCACTCTACGTGATACGCAGTATTTT.

The genes are TRBV7-9 and TRBJ2-7; tentatively, D is TRBD1 or TRBD2 (6 bases each). This CDR3 spans 13 amino acids. The germline V gene encodes CDR1 SEHNR and CDR2 FQNEAQ (reference sequence). Between the trimmed V and J ends, which lost 2 bases and 5 bases, there was a span of 10 bases. The CDR3 is CASSLRGLHEQYF. In DNA, the CDR3 is TGTGCCAGCAGCTTACGGGGGCTGCACGAGCAGTACTTC.

The chain uses TRBV7-9 and TRBJ1-2; D remains unclear. The CDR3 covers 10 residues. Trimming left V 10 bases short and J 8 bases short, with 11 bases between. Germline CDR1 SEHNR, CDR2 FQNEAQ (reference sequence). The CDR3 reads CATLENGYTF. The CDR3 bases are TGTGCCACCCTAGAGAACGGCTACACCTTC. Looking up the rest from reference TRBV7-9 and TRBJ1-2 gives the full variable domain: DTGVSQNPRHKITKRGQNVTFRCDPISEHNRLYWYRQTLGQGPEFLTYFQNEAQLEKSRLLSDRFSAERPKGSFSTLEIQRTEQGDSAMYLCATLENGYTFGSGTRLTVV.

The chain uses TRBV6-5 and TRBJ2-1; TRBD2 agrees at 10 bases. The V segment lost 2 bases and the J segment 13 bases; nucleotides outside the gene matches: 11. This CDR3 comprises 15 residues. CDR1 MNHEY and CDR2 SVGAGI come from the germline V gene. CDR3 residues: CASSYDDKRGGAQFF. In DNA form, the CDR3 reads TGTGCCAGCAGTTACGACGATAAGCGGGGGGGGGCCCAGTTCTTC.

This clone was detected a few times. V is TRBV5-1 and J is TRBJ2-2; no clear D. V lost 0 bases, J lost 6 bases, and 9 bases lay in between. The germline gives CDR1 SGHRS, CDR2 YFSETQ. This CDR3 comprises 14 residues. The CDR3 DNA is TGCGCCAGCAGCTTGGAGATAGCAGCCGGGGAGCTGTTTTTT. Translating gives CASSLEIAAGELFF.

In this sample, this clone turned up a few times. The chain has TRBV7-2 and TRBJ2-7, with a tentative D call TRBD1 (5 bases). Between the trimmed V and J ends, which lost 5 bases and 0 bases, there was a span of 14 bases. Germline CDR1 reads SGHTA; CDR2 reads FQGNSA. There are 15 residues in the CDR3. The CDR3 DNA reads as TGTGCCAGCAGCCCAGCAGAGACAGCCTCCTACGAGCAGTACTTC. This codes for CASSPAETASYEQYF.

This chain uses TRBV19 with TRBJ1-2; 11 bases fit TRBD1. The ends lost 3 bases at V and 2 bases at J; junction bases unmatched: 8. The germline V gene encodes CDR1 LNHDA and CDR2 SQIVND (reference sequence). The CDR3 is 17 residues long. CDR3 protein: CASSISGTGGSNYGYTF. The CDR3 DNA sequence: TGTGCCAGTAGTATCAGTGGGACAGGGGGTTCCAACTATGGCTACACCTTC.

The V gene is TRBV19, the J gene TRBJ1-5, with D perhaps TRBD1 (5 bases). This CDR3 region has 11 residues. The germline V gene encodes CDR1 LNHDA and CDR2 SQIVND (reference sequence). The ends were cut back, 5 bases at V and 11 bases at J, with 10 bases in the middle. CDR3 region: CASSDRDAQHF. DNA of the CDR3: TGTGCCAGTAGTGACCGGGACGCCCAGCATTTT.

CDR3 DNA: TGTGCCAGTAGTACCCGGACAGGGGGCGTAAGGGAGCAGTACTTC. Protein product: CASSTRTGGVREQYF. The rearrangement links TRBV19 to TRBJ2-7; 11 bases are shared with TRBD1. Trimming cost V 4 bases and J 7 bases; bases outside gene matches: 9. The CDR3 has 15 amino acids. Germline CDR1 reads LNHDA; CDR2 reads SQIVND (reference sequence).

This clone was seen a handful of times. This chain uses TRBV18 with TRBJ1-2; TRBD1 matches at 8 bases. V trimming: 3 bases; J trimming: 7 bases; junction bases outside the gene matches: 4. This CDR3 comprises 13 residues. Germline-derived CDR1 and CDR2 are KGHSH and LQKENI. The CDR3 region is CASSPQTGAGYTF. The CDR3 DNA reads TGTGCCAGCTCACCCCAGACAGGGGCTGGCTACACCTTC.

The V and J genes are TRBV6-6 and TRBJ2-3; D is unresolved. CDR1 is MNHNY, CDR2 SVGAGI, per germline (reference sequence). The CDR3 consists of 13 residues. The ends were cut back, 6 bases at V and 6 bases at J, with 13 bases in the middle. The CDR3 here is CASRSSGEDTQYF. The CDR3 region has the DNA TGTGCCAGCAGGTCCTCGGGCGAGGATACGCAGTATTTT.

V and J are TRBV7-9 and TRBJ1-1; no definite D call. The germline CDR1 and CDR2 sequences are SEHNR and FQNEAQ (reference sequence). This CDR3 region has 14 residues. The V end was cut by 1 base, the J end by 2 bases, with 8 bases between. As DNA, the CDR3 is TGTGCCAGCAGCTTAGTGGAGAGAAACACTGAAGCTTTCTTT. Protein: CASSLVERNTEAFF.

The chain joins TRBV19 to TRBJ2-2, with TRBD1 matching 8 bases. V trimming: 3 bases; J trimming: 5 bases; junction bases outside the gene matches: 11. The CDR3 runs 17 residues. CDR1 is LNHDA and CDR2 is SQIVND in the germline V gene (reference sequence). The CDR3 DNA follows: TGTGCCAGTAGTATGGCCCCCAGGGGGCGAAAAACCGGGGAGCTGTTTTTT. As protein: CASSMAPRGRKTGELFF.

V gene TRBV28 combines with J gene TRBJ2-3; 14 nucleotides line up with TRBD2. Germline CDR1 MDHEN, CDR2 SYDVKM. CDR3 length: 15 amino acids. The ends lost 6 bases at V and 6 bases at J; junction bases unmatched: 5. The CDR3 bases are TGTGCCAGCAGGAGGACTAGCGGGAGGAGTGATACGCAGTATTTT. It translates to CASRRTSGRSDTQYF.